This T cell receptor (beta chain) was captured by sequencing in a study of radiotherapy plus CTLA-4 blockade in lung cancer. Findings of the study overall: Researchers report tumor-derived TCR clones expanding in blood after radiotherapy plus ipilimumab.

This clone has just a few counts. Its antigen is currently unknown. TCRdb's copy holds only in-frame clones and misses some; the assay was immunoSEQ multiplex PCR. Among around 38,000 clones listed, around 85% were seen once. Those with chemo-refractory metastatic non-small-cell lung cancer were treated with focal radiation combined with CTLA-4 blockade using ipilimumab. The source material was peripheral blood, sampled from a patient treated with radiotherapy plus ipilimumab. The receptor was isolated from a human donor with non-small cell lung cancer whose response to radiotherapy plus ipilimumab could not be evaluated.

CDR3: CASSVDGAGQPQHF. CDR3 DNA: TGTGCCAGCAGCGTAGATGGGGCAGGGCAGCCCCAGCATTTT. The chain links TRBV9 to TRBJ1-5, with D tentatively TRBD1 (5 bases). The CDR3 is made up of 14 amino acids. Between the trimmed V and J ends, which lost 0 bases and 7 bases, there was a span of 11 bases. Germline V gives CDR1 SGDLS, CDR2 YYNGEE.